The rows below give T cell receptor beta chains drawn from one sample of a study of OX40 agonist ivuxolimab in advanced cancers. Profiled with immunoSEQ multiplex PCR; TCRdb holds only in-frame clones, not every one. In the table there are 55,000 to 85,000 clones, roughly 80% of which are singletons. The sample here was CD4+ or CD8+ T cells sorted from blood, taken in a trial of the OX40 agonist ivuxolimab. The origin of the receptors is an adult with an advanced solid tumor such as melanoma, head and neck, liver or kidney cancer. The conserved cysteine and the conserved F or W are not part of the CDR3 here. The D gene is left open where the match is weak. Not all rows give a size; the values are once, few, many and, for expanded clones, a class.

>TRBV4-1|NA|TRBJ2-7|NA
ASSQGAYNEQY
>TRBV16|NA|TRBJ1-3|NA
ASSRTGLLSGNTIY
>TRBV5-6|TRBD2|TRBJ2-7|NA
ASSLTGLAVYEQY
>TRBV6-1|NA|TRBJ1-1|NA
ASSEAGTNTEAF
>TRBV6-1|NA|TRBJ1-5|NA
ASSEASRGGQPQH
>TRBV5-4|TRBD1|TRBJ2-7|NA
ASSLPPGQGSYEQY
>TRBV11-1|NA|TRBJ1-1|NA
ASSLGIGGVRTEAF
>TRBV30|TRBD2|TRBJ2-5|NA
AWSTLAGGSETQY
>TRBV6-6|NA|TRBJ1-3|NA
ASTSSAGGTGNTIY
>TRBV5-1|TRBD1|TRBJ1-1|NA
ASSLGTGRVNTEAF
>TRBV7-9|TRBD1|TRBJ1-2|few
ASSRTGYGYT
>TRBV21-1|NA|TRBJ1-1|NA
ASTNGDSTEAF
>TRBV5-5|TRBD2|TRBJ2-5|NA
ASSSDYSGGAPETQY
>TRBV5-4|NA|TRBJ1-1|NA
ASSLIGVGEAF
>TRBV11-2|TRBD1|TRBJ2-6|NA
ASSQTSGQLVSGANVLT
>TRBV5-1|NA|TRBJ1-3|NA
ASSRELSGNTIY
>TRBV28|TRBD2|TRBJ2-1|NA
ASTLAGAALEQF
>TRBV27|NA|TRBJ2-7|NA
ASSWEDEQY
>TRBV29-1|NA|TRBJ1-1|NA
SVAGHLNTEAF
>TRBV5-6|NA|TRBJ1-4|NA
ASSLGSGRSEKLF
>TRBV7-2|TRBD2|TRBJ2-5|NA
ASSLSGLVHRETQY
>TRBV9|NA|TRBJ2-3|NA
ASSVAGRYTDTQY
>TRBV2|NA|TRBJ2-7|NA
ASSGGLSYEQY
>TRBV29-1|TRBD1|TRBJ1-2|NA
SVDWDRGWGYT
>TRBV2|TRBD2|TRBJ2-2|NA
ASSEPLAGGYTGELF
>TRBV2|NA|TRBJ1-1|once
ASSRDMNTEAF
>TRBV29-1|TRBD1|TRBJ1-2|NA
SSRQGNYGYT
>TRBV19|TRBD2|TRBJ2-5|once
ASSPGGTYQETQY
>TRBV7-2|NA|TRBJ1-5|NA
ASSLDRLGPQH
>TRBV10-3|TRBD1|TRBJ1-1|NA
AISSTNRGRTEAF
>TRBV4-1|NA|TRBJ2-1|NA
ASSRPRGTGDEQF
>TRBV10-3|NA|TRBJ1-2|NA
AIRSDGGYT
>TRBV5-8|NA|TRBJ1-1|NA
ASSLTANTEAF
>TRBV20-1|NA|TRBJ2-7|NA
SAHSDYEQY
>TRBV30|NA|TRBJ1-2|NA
AWMTGGYGYT
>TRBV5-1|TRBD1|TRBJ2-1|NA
ASSLAGTGYTEQF
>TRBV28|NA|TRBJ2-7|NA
ASSPGVSTAYEQY
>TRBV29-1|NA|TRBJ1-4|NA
SVASRLSEKLF
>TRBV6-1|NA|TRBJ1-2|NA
ASSTSGGGYT
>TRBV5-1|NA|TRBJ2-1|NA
ASSLEGGGNEQF
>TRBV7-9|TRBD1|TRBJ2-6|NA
ASSSQRTGHSGANVLT
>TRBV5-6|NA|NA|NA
ASSLRQAPYEQY
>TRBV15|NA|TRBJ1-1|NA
ATSRGGRGLTEAF
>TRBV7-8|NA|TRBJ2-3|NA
ASSSTYDTQY
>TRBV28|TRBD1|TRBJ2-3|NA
ASPSTGRRDTQY
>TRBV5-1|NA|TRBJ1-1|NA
ASSLGTSNTEAF
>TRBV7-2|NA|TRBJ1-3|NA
ASSGAGAGNTIY
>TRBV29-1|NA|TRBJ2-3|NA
SVEDTSWGGGQY
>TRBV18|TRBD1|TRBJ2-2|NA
ASSPRGPANTGELF
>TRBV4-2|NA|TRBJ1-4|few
ASSQDGGGVGEKLF
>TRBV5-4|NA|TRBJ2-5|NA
ASSLVGSTKETQY
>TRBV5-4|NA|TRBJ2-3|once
ASSFGEEDTQY